The sequence of this T cell receptor (beta chain) was determined in a study of CD8+ T cells in alopecia areata. For the study at large: Female C3H/HeJ mice aged roughly 6-11 weeks received skin from roughly 6-13-month-old C3H/HeJ donors with spontaneous alopecia.

Germline CDR1 reads FNHDT; CDR2 reads SITEND (reference sequence). This CDR3 region has 15 residues. The V gene lost 4 bases and the J gene lost 0 bases, with 8 bases spanning the gap. Whole-study results and caveats: Higher clonality and more expanded CD8+ clones appeared in lesional than normal scalp.

It was cDNA, reverse transcribed from extracted RNA, that served as the sequencing template. Only in-frame clones appear in the TCRdb table, and some are missing; sequencing was by immunoSEQ multiplex PCR. The specimen has over 250,000 clones, none found just once. Cells that came from pooled cutaneous lymph nodes were sorted using CD4, CD8alpha, NKG2D, NKG2ACE and other markers. About this clone itself: Antigen specificity is unknown. Genes and germline come from the mouse. The read terminates 3 residues ahead of where the CDR3 ends, so the germline J gene completes it.

Sequencing used CD4+ T cells sorted from a lymph node. The chain couples TRBV19 to TRBJ1-6; D is unresolved. TRBJ1-6 is recorded as an ORF, its role being uncertain. The sequence was collected from a C3H/HeJ mouse with alopecia areata. The mouse line has the MHC haplotype H2-k. CDR3: CASSHTLSYNSPLYF. The sequenced part of the CDR3 DNA is TGTGCCAGCAGTCACACCCTTTCCTATAATTCGCCC.